This T cell receptor (beta chain) was captured in a study of cytomegalovirus exposure and HLA in healthy donors (dated by TCRdb to about 2017). General notes on the study: In an earlier analysis of roughly 590 of the donors, approximately 260 Gb of sequence data and 117 million unique TCR beta sequences from 180 million or so T cells were reported. Approximately 330 gigabases of sequencing data and around 85 million unique TCR sequences made up an early release that covered over 550 HLA-typed donors. Among the roughly 400 genotyped donors, about 83% belonged to the genetic ancestry cluster associated with self-reported Caucasian donors. The study was designed to test whether signatures of past pathogen exposure could be identified by cataloging public T cell receptors. Using immunosequencing, the study profiled T cell repertoires from fewer than 850 subjects and related those repertoires to cytomegalovirus serostatus. Besides the first cohort of approximately 710 subjects, a separate validation cohort made up of roughly 120 different subjects was used. High-throughput TCR immunosequencing, statistical association of individual TCRs with disease status, and machine learning were combined to predict cytomegalovirus infection status. To study patterns of TCR occurrence, a later analysis re-analyzed previously published TCR beta repertoires from around 660 donors and added high-resolution HLA genotyping. The later analysis used no new phenotypic data to find candidate immune exposures, relying instead on TCR beta sequences and their occurrence across donors. An earlier analysis of roughly 580 of the donors used high-throughput TCR beta sequencing to judge whether each TCR beta V gene segment behaved as functional or pseudogenic. Alongside the repertoire data, information on donor age, sex, ethnicity and CMV serostatus was compiled. A later genetic analysis took genome-wide SNP genotypes for 398 of the 666 donors and used that subset as a discovery cohort. Every discovery cohort repertoire had been produced on one sequencing platform. Class I and class II HLA loci were covered by the typing at four-digit resolution. Typing coverage varied by locus: roughly 629-640 donors for A, B, C, DRB1 and DQB1; approximately 560 for DQA1; about 570 for DPA1; 400 to 480 for DPB1. Because of strong linkage in the cohort, roughly five DR-DQ haplotypes were treated as single units for association and clustering. On average, around 240,000 unique TCR beta nucleotide sequences were sequenced per donor among 350 to 400 genotyped donors of the cohort, with 15% to 20% of those sequences being non-productive. Overall results and qualifications from the work: According to a later analysis, most CMV-associated TCR beta chains appeared to be HLA-restricted, and the HLA associations seemed to be driven largely by CMV exposure. In this cohort, only TCR beta chains were sequenced, and detectable features were limited by the absence of alpha or paired-chain data. In the study, some 160 TCR beta chains were listed as associated with cytomegalovirus. According to a later analysis, parvovirus B19, influenza, CMV and Epstein-Barr virus appeared linked to several top co-occurrence clusters. Because HLA typing was unavailable for some donors at each locus, only the typed subset was used in association tests. When HLA alleles, especially DR and DQ, strongly co-occurred, attributing TCR associations to individual alleles was difficult. Broadly in line with IMGT annotations, most TCR beta V segments showed up in productive rearrangements about 87% or about 30% of the time in an earlier analysis of about 500 of the donors. Compared with equally common non-associated chains, HLA-associated TCR beta chains in a later analysis were more clonally expanded and had lower generation probabilities. According to a later genetic analysis, donors in an Asian-associated ancestry cluster had fewer N-insertions in productive TCRs than the approximately 670-donor mean. The authors suggested that the approach could potentially be extended to other disease states and immunological phenotypes. While some public TCRs were present in many individuals, most TCR sequences turned up only very rarely across donors. Immune exposure information for the cohort was limited to CMV serostatus. Because counts were too low, more than 15 rarely observed V segments, including chromosome 9 orphons, were left out of the earlier analysis of approximately 500 of the donors. Three of the identified cytomegalovirus-associated TCR beta chains were confirmed in vitro to be specific for cytomegalovirus antigens. The presence/absence analyses assumed that sequencing depth was roughly uniform across donors, and that assumption may not be true. According to a later analysis, TCR association rates differed among HLA loci, with DRB1 alleles showing the most associated TCRs and HLA-C alleles showing the fewest. At a false discovery rate of 0.05, a later analysis linked 16,951 TCR beta sequences to specific HLA alleles. A further reported finding was that TCR beta sequences accurately predicted the HLA-A and HLA-B alleles for most subjects in the first cohort. In a later genetic analysis, a missense DCLRE1C variant was associated with V-gene and J-gene trimming of TCR beta chains, and the association was replicated in an independent cohort. Correlated functional status among segregating V segments might reflect linkage disequilibrium, but an unknown experimental factor could not be ruled out. The classifier was reported to diagnose cytomegalovirus status with high specificity and sensitivity in both the original and validation cohorts. A cluster of highly shared sequence variants was judged likely to represent a technical artifact of the sequencing pipeline.

A word on this clone: Its specific antigen is unknown. Per-base quality was not reported, and no clone a single base away is much larger than it.

Libraries were built with the immunoSEQ multiplex PCR assay. For the multiplex PCR, a mixture combining 60 forward primers for TCR Vbeta segments and 13 reverse primers for TCR Jbeta segments was used. The CDR3 region of rearranged TCR beta genes was amplified from genomic DNA by a multiplex PCR assay. The amplified TCR beta libraries were sequenced on the Illumina HiSeq System as 87-base-pair reads. As for the original processing: Across the 600 to 700 repertoires, a later analysis counted roughly 77 million unique TCR beta chains, some 11 million of which were shared by at least two donors. Raw reads were error-corrected and collapsed into unique sequences with a nearest-neighbor algorithm that merged closely related sequences to remove PCR and sequencing errors. To assign V, D and J gene segments, CDR3 sequences were aligned to IMGT reference sequences. Each retained sequence needed at least a six-nucleotide match to both a V gene segment and a J gene segment. A rearrangement was called productive if the CDR3 had no stop codons and remained in frame with V and J, and every other rearrangement was called non-productive. CDR3 was defined according to IMGT convention as the region running from the second conserved V-encoded cysteine to the conserved J-encoded phenylalanine. Sequences without an unambiguous match to a single V gene segment were excluded from the earlier analysis of 450 to 750 of the donors. An earlier analysis of 500 to 700 of the donors classified V segments as functional when productive rearrangements were above 56.7% and as segregating when the standard deviation between donors was above 5%. A statistical classification framework was built to diagnose cytomegalovirus status from the catalog of TCR beta chain sequences. V and J gene assignment, in a later analysis, came from comparing TCR nucleotide sequences with IMGT/GENE-DB human TR gene sequences. The TCRdist pipeline was used in a later analysis to assign CDR3 sequences and most-parsimonious VDJ recombination scenarios. A later analysis defined each TCR beta chain by its CDR3 amino acid sequence plus V-gene family, and excluded reads lacking a unique V-gene family. A later analysis removed several hundred highly shared, low-generation-probability nucleotide sequences to deal with suspected cross-contamination and a sequencing artifact. In a later analysis, a clonal expansion index was calculated for each public chain from normalized within-repertoire ranks of inferred template counts. In a later analysis, generation probabilities were computed with a VDJ recombination model fitted to out-of-frame rearrangements, and the resulting probabilities were checked against IGoR. In a later analysis, TCR-TCR, TCR-HLA and TCR-CMV co-occurrence was scored with hypergeometric tests, and a repertoire-size bias correction was applied to TCR pairs. False discovery rates were estimated in a later analysis by permuting HLA or CMV assignments 20 times. In a later analysis, co-occurring TCRs were grouped using DBSCAN, with TCRdist sequence similarity added in when clustering inside HLA-allele-positive subsets. Repertoires with fewer than 30,000 or more than 120,000 public chains were left out of co-occurrence clustering, as were several repertoires with anomalous nucleotide sharing. As stored in TCRdb, this immuneACCESS dataset retains in-frame rearrangements with V and J assigned. A fraction of the clones does not appear; measured against another copy, unresolved V genes explain less than half of the discrepancy, and the remainder lacks a known reason. Clone size and the V and J calls come from that table; the DNA yielded D and trimming. A total of around 130,000 clones appear in this sample, 8% to 9.5% of them only once. 5.5% of the sample is taken by the ten largest.

The cohort was made up of approximately 670 healthy bone marrow donors. Cohort members were all nominally healthy when sampled, although unrecorded immune exposures were likely present. The donor was CMV seronegative and belonged to the group of 350 to 400 seronegative cohort members. A peripheral blood sample was provided by each donor, and peripheral blood mononuclear cells were used for TCR beta sequencing. Genomic DNA was extracted from the blood cell samples with the Qiagen DNeasy Blood Extraction Kit. The sequence was collected from a man aged 35 to 55 in good health and CMV-seronegative. What was sequenced was PBMCs.

The CDR3 loop reads CASSTNRIDEQYF. The DNA is as follows: TGTGCCAGCAGTACAAACAGGATAGACGAGCAGTACTTC. The sequence joins TRBV6-6 to TRBJ2-7; the D gene is possibly TRBD1, with 5 bases matching. CDR1 and CDR2 are read off the germline V gene (reference sequence) as MNHNY and SVGAGI. V is clipped by 5 bases and J by 5 bases, and the sequence between their germline boundaries is 13 bases long. The CDR3 runs 13 amino acids, cysteine and phenylalanine included. Left in the record is the CDR3 DNA by itself, 39 bases read in frame from the first base.